This T cell receptor beta chain appears in the sequencing data of a study of shared clonotypes between healthy human individuals (dated by TCRdb to 2019 to 2021). Describing the broader study: The cohort included a few men and a couple of women between 18 and 49 years of age. Blood TCR repertoires of four to six healthy adults were deeply sequenced to estimate repertoire size and the extent of clonotype sharing between individuals. Each donor's leukapheresis produced roughly between about 0.9 and 9.5 billion PBMCs. For each donor, three plates each were used for CD4 naive and CD4 memory, two plates were used for CD8 naive, and one plate was used for CD8 memory. Different laboratories and diverse techniques were used to prepare libraries and sequence TCR repertoires, to increase sequencing depth and limit assay-specific biases. Broad study findings and their caveats: Because the study included only a small number of donors, the genetic and exposure-history diversity represented was limited. Estimated clonotype richness was generally larger for naive than for memory subsets. Compared with non-shared clonotypes, the clonotypes found in all four sorted-subset donors had higher generation probabilities. Pairwise subsampling indicated that sequencing depth was expected to affect the degree of clonotype sharing among donors. Across several donors, approximately 5% of naive CD4, 3.5% of naive CD8, around 2.1% of memory CD4, and around 0.4% of memory CD8 clonotypes were shared. Rarefaction of sorted-subset datasets indicated incomplete sequencing despite the large sequencing depth. Sampling was limited to blood, and TCR repertoires in tissue likely differ from TCR repertoires in blood.

Deletion took 4 bases off V and 0 bases off J, with a span of 19 bases between the germline ends. Sequences KGHSH (CDR1) and LQKENI (CDR2) are obtained from the germline V gene. The CDR3 contains 18 residues, cysteine and phenylalanine counted. Only the CDR3 part of the read is kept: 54 bases, read in frame from the first base. TCR CDR3 regions were amplified from genomic DNA by multiplex PCR using the deep immunoSEQ assay. Genomic DNA extracted from each cell subset was distributed evenly over all wells of several immunoSEQ 96-well plates, and each plate served as one replicate. For sorted subsets, each replicate PCR was loaded with 200 ng genomic DNA, equivalent to 30,000 or so T cell genomes. Purified libraries were quantified with a Qubit 3.0 fluorometer, sized on a Bioanalyzer 2100, and re-quantified with the KAPA Library Quantification kit. Every immunoSEQ 96-well plate was sequenced on a dedicated single-read 150-cycle Illumina NextSeq 550 flow cell. Concerning the study's data processing: Because the immunoSEQ output included only junctional sequences and no quality scores, the filtering could not be the same as the filtering used for full-length reads. Sequences were annotated with PyIR, a Python wrapper for IgBLAST v1.9, using IMGT germline references to assign V/J genes and CDR3. Reads were filtered out if the reads had weak V/J assignments (E-value above 1e-6), no CDR3, stop codons, out-of-frame junctions, or ambiguous translated residues. V3J clonotypes were defined as sequences sharing an identical inferred V gene, J gene, and CDR3 amino acid sequence. The percentage overlap between two repertoires was calculated by dividing the number of shared unique clonotypes by the size of the smaller repertoire. Richness of each repertoire was evaluated using RTK rarefaction, the Chao1 estimator, and Recon v2.1 estimates of unobserved clonotypes. OLGA was used to compute generation probabilities for all TCRbeta clonotypes that the gDNA method yielded from a few donors. Entries here come from immuneACCESS through TCRdb and include only in-frame sequences with V and J called. Some clones fail to appear in such tables; in the studies checked, an unresolved V gene covers under half of the shortfall, and the cause of the remainder is unknown. V and J calls and clone size are copied from that table; D and trimming were computed from the DNA. The sample table holds approximately 1,000,000 clones, of which roughly 77% were seen once. The top ten hold 0.89% of the sample.

A word on this clone: The target of this receptor is not known. No qualities accompany the bases; no much larger clone lies one base away.

Healthy HIV-negative adults with no recently reported acute infections or vaccinations were included as donors. Every donor was a Caucasian adult residing in Nashville, Tennessee, USA. CD4+ T cells were enriched through magnetic negative selection, after which naive cells were positively selected on CD45RA and the remaining negative fraction served as the memory subset. Blood was collected by leukapheresis, and PBMCs were isolated by Ficoll-Histopaque density gradient centrifugation and then cryopreserved in liquid nitrogen vapor phase. Analytical flow cytometry was used to check the purity and quantity of each magnetically sorted T cell population. Each sorted fraction had its genomic DNA isolated and then quantified by UV absorbance on a Nanodrop 2000c.

This receptor was taken from a man aged 18 to 30 in good health. Some clones in this sample may be carry-over from other donors' samples. What was sequenced was memory CD4+ T cells from PBMCs. The cell subset or site label for this specimen denotes: CD45RA-negative fraction. The chain joins TRBV18 to TRBJ1-3; confidence is insufficient to name the D gene. The CDR3 region reads CASSQNVGEGTSGNTIYF. The DNA sequence follows: TGTGCCAGCTCACAGAATGTCGGAGAGGGCACCTCTGGAAACACCATATATTTT.